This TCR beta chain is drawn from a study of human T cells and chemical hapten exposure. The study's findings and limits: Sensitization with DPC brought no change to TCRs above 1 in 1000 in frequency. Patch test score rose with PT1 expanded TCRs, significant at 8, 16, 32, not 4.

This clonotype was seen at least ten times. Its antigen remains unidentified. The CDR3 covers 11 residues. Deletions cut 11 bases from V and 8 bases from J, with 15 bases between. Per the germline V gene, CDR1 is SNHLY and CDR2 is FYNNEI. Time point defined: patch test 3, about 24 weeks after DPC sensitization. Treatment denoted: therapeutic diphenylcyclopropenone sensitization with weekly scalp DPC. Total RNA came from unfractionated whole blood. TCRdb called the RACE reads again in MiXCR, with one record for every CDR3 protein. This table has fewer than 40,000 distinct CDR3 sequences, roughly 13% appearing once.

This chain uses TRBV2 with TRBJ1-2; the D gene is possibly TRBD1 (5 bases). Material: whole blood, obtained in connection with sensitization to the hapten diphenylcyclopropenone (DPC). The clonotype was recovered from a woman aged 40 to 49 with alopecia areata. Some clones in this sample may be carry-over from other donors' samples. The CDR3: CAGRDLRGYTF. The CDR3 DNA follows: TGTGCCGGCCGGGACCTGCGGGGCTACACCTTC.